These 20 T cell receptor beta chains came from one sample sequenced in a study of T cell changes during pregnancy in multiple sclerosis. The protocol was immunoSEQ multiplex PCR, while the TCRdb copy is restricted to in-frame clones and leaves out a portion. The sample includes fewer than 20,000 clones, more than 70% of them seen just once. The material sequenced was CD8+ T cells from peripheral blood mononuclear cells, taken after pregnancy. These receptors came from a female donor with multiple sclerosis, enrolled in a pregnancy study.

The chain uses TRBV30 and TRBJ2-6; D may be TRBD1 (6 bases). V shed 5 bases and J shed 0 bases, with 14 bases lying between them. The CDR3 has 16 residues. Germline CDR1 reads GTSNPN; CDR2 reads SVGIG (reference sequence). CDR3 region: CAWAPTGYSGANVLTF. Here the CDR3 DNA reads TGTGCCTGGGCCCCGACAGGATACTCTGGGGCCAACGTCCTGACTTTC.

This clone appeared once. CDR3 coding DNA: TGTGCCAGCAGCTTAGGAAGTTCGAGTGAGCAGTTCTTC. Translated, it gives CASSLGSSSEQFF. This chain links TRBV7-2 with TRBJ2-1; D not resolved. The germline V gene encodes CDR1 SGHTA and CDR2 FQGNSA. The CDR3 runs 13 residues. Trimming left V 1 base short and J 9 bases short, with 10 bases between.

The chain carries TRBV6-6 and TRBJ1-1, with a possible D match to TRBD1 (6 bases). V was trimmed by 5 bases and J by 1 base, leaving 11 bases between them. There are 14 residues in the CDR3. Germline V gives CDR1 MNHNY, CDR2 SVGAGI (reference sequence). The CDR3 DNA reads TGTGCCAGCAGTACCCGGGACACGAACACTGAAGCTTTCTTT. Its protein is CASSTRDTNTEAFF.

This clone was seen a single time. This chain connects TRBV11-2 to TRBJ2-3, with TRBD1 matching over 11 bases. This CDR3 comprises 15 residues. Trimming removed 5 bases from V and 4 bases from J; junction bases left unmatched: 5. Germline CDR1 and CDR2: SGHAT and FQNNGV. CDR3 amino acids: CASSPWTGGADTQYF. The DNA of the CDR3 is TGTGCCAGCAGCCCGTGGACAGGGGGCGCAGATACGCAGTATTTT. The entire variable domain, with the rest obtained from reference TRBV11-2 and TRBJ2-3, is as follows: EAGVAQSPRYKIIEKRQSVAFWCNPISGHATLYWYQQILGQGPKLLIQFQNNGVVDDSQLPKDRFSAERLKGVDSTLKIQPAKLEDSAVYLCASSPWTGGADTQYFGPGTRLTVL.

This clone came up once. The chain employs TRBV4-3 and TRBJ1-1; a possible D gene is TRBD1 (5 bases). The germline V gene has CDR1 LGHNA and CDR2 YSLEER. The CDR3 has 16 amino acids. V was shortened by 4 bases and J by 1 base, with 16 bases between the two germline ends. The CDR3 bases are TGCGCCAGCAGCCTTATTGGGGGAGGGGAGAACACTGAAGCTTTCTTT. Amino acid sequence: CASSLIGGGENTEAFF.

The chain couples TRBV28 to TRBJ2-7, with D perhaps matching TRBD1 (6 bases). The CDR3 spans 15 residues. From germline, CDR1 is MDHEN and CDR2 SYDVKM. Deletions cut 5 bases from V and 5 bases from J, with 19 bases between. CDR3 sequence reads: CASSPLTTGSNEQYF. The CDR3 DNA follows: TGTGCCAGCAGTCCGCTAACCACAGGGTCCAACGAGCAGTACTTC.

The CDR3 DNA reads as TGTGCCAGCAGCTCCGGGACTAGCGGGAGTAAGCAGTACTTC. Translating it yields CASSSGTSGSKQYF. The chain couples TRBV9 to TRBJ2-7; 14 bases are a match to TRBD2. The CDR3 length is 14 residues. Per germline, CDR1 SGDLS and CDR2 YYNGEE. Trimming took 4 bases from V and 8 from J; bases not matched to a gene: 5.

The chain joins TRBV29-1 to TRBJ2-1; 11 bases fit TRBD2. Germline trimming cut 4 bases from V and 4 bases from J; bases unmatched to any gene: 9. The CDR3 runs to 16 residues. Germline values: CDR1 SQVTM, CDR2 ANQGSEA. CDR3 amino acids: CSVGLLLAGVYNEQFF. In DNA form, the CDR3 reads TGCAGCGTTGGCCTTTTACTAGCGGGAGTATACAATGAGCAGTTCTTC.

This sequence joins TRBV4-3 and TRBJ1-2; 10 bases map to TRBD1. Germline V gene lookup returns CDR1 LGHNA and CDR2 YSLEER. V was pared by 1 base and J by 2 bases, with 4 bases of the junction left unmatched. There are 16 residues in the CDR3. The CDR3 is CASSQGGTGANYGYTF. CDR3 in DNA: TGCGCCAGCAGCCAAGGTGGGACAGGGGCAAACTATGGCTACACCTTC.

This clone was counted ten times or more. The CDR3 nucleotides read TGTGCCTGGAGTGTTATGCCTTCCGGAGGTGGGGCCAACGTCCTGACTTTC. Its translation: CAWSVMPSGGGANVLTF. V is TRBV30 and J is TRBJ2-6, with D perhaps matching TRBD2 (5 bases). Trimming pared 0 bases from V and 3 bases from J, leaving 15 bases between. Germline CDR1 reads GTSNPN; CDR2 reads SVGIG (reference sequence). This CDR3 spans 17 amino acids.

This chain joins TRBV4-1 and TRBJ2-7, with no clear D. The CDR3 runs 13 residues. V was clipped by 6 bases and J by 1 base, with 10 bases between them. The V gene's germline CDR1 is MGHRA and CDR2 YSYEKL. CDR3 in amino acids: CASRDIHSYEQYF. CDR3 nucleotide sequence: TGCGCCAGCAGAGACATACATTCCTACGAGCAGTACTTC.

The CDR3 reads CATSTVPEGTEAFF. DNA for the CDR3: TGTGCCACCAGCACAGTACCTGAGGGAACTGAAGCTTTCTTT. The rearrangement joins TRBV15 to TRBJ1-1; D is unresolved. The V and J ends lost 4 bases and 5 bases respectively, with 14 bases between them. CDR1 and CDR2 from the germline V gene are LNHNV and YYDKDF (reference sequence). The CDR3 length is 14 residues. Variable domain in full (rest from reference TRBV15 and TRBJ1-1): DAMVIQNPRYQVTQFGKPVTLSCSQTLNHNVMYWYQQKSSQAPKLLFHYYDKDFNNEADTPDNFQSRRPNTSFCFLDIRSPGLGDTAMYLCATSTVPEGTEAFFGQGTRLTVV.

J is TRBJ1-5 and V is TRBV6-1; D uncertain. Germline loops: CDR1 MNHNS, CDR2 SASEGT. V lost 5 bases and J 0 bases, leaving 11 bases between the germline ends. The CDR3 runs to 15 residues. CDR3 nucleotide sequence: TGTGCCAGCAGTAAAGACATTCTTAGCAATCAGCCCCAGCATTTT. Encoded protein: CASSKDILSNQPQHF.

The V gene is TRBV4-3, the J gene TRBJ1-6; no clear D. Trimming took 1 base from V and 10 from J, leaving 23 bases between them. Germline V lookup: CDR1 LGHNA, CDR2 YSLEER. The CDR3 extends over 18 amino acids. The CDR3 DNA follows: TGCGCCAGCAGCCAAGTAGTCGGTGGCGGGGAAAGTGGATCACCCCTCCACTTT. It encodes CASSQVVGGGESGSPLHF.

The DNA for the CDR3 is TGTGCCAGCAGCTTACTAGCGGGAGAGGTGACAGATACGCAGTATTTT. Amino acids: CASSLLAGEVTDTQYF. This sequence joins TRBV7-6 and TRBJ2-3; 10 bases are a match to TRBD2. Germline assignment: CDR1 SGHVS and CDR2 FNYEAQ. V shed 2 bases and J 3 bases; nucleotides not matched to a gene: 5. This CDR3 contains 16 residues.

The CDR3 sequence: CASSEVAGTGFGNTIYF. The DNA of the CDR3 is TGTGCCAGCAGTGAAGTGGCTGGGACAGGTTTTGGAAACACCATATATTTT. This rearrangement joins TRBV6-1 to TRBJ1-3; 8 bases match TRBD1. The CDR3 runs to 17 residues. Trimming cost V 1 base and J 3 bases; bases outside gene matches: 8. From germline, CDR1 is MNHNS and CDR2 SASEGT.

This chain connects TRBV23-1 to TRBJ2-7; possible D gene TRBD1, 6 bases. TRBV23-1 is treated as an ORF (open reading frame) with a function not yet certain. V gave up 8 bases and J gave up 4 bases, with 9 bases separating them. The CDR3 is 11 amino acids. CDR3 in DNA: TGCGCCAGCCCCGGACAGTACGAGCAGTACTTC. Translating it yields CASPGQYEQYF.

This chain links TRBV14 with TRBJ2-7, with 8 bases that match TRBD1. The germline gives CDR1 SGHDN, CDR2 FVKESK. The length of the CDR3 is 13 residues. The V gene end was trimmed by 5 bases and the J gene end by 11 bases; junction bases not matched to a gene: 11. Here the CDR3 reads CASSIKPGQGEYF. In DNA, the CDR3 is TGTGCCAGCAGCATTAAACCCGGACAGGGAGAGTACTTC.

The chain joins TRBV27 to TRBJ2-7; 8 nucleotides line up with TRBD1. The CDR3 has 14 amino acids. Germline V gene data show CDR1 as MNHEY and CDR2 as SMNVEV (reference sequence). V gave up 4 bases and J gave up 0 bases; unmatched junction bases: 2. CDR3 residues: CASSWTGPSYEQYF. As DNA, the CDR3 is TGTGCCAGCAGTTGGACAGGGCCCTCCTACGAGCAGTACTTC.

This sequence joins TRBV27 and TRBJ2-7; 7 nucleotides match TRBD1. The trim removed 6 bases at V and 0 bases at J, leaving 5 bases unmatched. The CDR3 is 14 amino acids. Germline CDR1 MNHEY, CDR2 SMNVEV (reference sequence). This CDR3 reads CASSSGTVSYEQYF. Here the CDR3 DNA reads TGTGCCAGCAGCTCCGGGACAGTCTCCTACGAGCAGTACTTC.